This T cell receptor beta chain is drawn from a study of T-cell reconstitution after alpha-beta-depleted transplantation in children. This clonotype appeared many times. Its target is unknown. General study points: Once a year had passed after transplant, T-cell counts and diversity came mostly from newly produced T cells. Approximately two months post-transplant, alpha-beta T cells reportedly originated from several hundred expanded graft clones.

The CDR3 is 16 residues long. V was cut by 7 bases and J by 0 bases, with 15 bases left in between. Unique molecular identifiers were incorporated during preparation of the TCRbeta library. TCRdb re-called the PCR reads with MiXCR, one entry per CDR3 protein. The table shows about 300,000 distinct CDR3 sequences, with almost 8% occurring only once. Here the sequenced sample was peripheral blood, taken 360 days after TCRalphabeta/CD19-depleted stem cell transplant. V usage is TRBV12-3 or TRBV12-4 and J usage is TRBJ2-2; D possibly corresponds to TRBD2 (6 bases). This clonotype originated in a female patient aged 2 to 10 who had a stem cell transplant for Fanconi anemia, so the T cells may come from the graft donor. The CDR3 is CASIFVGGSNTGELFF. Here the CDR3 DNA reads TGTGCCAGCATCTTCGTTGGGGGGTCGAACACCGGGGAGCTGTTTTTT.